These 27 T cell receptor beta chains came from one sample sequenced in a study of T cells in Graves' hyperthyroidism and ophthalmopathy. Amplified TCR beta CDR3 regions derived from RNA transcripts. RT-PCR in the first round (using the HTBI primer set) targeted the TCR CDR3. TCRdb called the multiplex PCR reads again in MiXCR, with one record for every CDR3 protein. The sample has 75,000 to 100,000 distinct CDR3 sequences, roughly half seen once. The sample comprised blood. Receptor source: a woman aged 40 to 55 with Graves' hyperthyroidism.

This clonotype was observed a few times. This sequence joins TRBV12-3 or TRBV12-4 and TRBJ2-3, with 7 bases that match TRBD2. The CDR3 runs 13 residues. Trimming removed 4 bases from V and 5 bases from J; junction bases left unmatched: 3. The CDR3 spells CASSWEGIDTQYF. The DNA of the CDR3 is TGTGCCAGCAGTTGGGAGGGAATAGATACGCAGTATTTT.

The rearrangement joins TRBV6-1 to TRBJ2-7; 14 bases are a match to TRBD2. The CDR3 is 16 residues long. Germline V gives CDR1 MNHNS, CDR2 SASEGT. V dropped 7 bases and J dropped 7; count of bases not matched to a gene: 12. This CDR3 is CASNPLGLAGGWEQYF. CDR3 nucleotides: TGTGCCAGCAACCCCCTCGGACTAGCGGGAGGATGGGAGCAGTACTTC.

This clonotype was seen at least ten times. V gene TRBV5-8 combines with J gene TRBJ2-7, with 12 bases identical to TRBD1. V gave up 3 bases and J gave up 7 bases; unmatched junction bases: 8. In germline, CDR1 is SGHTS, CDR2 YDEGEE. This CDR3 is 15 amino acids long. The CDR3 sequence: CASSSPGQGAEEQYF. CDR3 DNA: TGTGCCAGCAGCTCGCCGGGACAGGGGGCGGAAGAGCAGTACTTC. Full variable domain (rest looked up from reference TRBV5-8 and TRBJ2-7): EAGVTQSPTHLIKTRGQQATLRCSPISGHTSVYWYQQALGLGLQFLLWYDEGEERNRGNFPPRFSGRQFPNYSSELNVNALELEDSALYLCASSSPGQGAEEQYFGPGTRLTVT.

This clonotype was counted between two and nine times. This chain uses TRBV7-9 with TRBJ1-1, with D hard to call. The CDR3 sequence is 12 residues long. CDR1 is SEHNR and CDR2 is FQNEAQ in the germline V gene (reference sequence). Trimming shortened V by 5 bases and J by 5 bases, and 9 bases separated the two germline ends. The CDR3 nucleotides are TGTGCCAGCAGCGTAGGCGGGACTGAAGCTTTCTTT. Its protein product is CASSVGGTEAFF.

The CDR3 protein is CSATRGYQPQYF. DNA for the CDR3: TGCAGTGCTACGAGGGGGTATCAGCCCCAGTACTTC. V usage is TRBV20-1 and J usage is TRBJ2-5; D is possibly TRBD1 (6 bases). The CDR3 runs 12 residues. Between the trimmed V and J ends, which lost 4 bases and 9 bases, there was a span of 15 bases. In germline, CDR1 is DFQATT, CDR2 SNEGSKA (reference sequence).

Comment on this clonotype: The DNA is left out, because the CDR3 cannot be placed on it with certainty; the CDR3 is given as TCRdb lists it. The CDR3 loop reads CASSFYICSASVATRNEQYF. The chain is built from TRBV7-9 and TRBJ2-7. The CDR3 region is 20 residues in length, termini included. Germline CDR1 SEHNR, CDR2 FQNEAQ (reference sequence).

Of note for this clonotype: Germline and junction disagree at one end, which may indicate a read error. The V and J genes are TRBV10-3 and TRBJ2-6; 8 positions match TRBD2. The CDR3 spans 13 residues. Germline values: CDR1 ENHRY, CDR2 SYGVKD. The DNA for the CDR3 is TGTGCCAGCAGTTACGCGGGGGGAAACGTCCTGACTTTC. Protein product: CASSYAGGNVLTF.

This clonotype showed up just a few times. The chain joins TRBV20-1 to TRBJ1-1, with D uncertain. CDR3 length equals 13 residues. Germline values: CDR1 DFQATT, CDR2 SNEGSKA (reference sequence). V was shortened by 1 base and J by 1 base, with 7 bases between the two germline ends. CDR3 in DNA: TGCAGTGCTAGAGTCAGGACGAACACTGAAGCTTTCTTT. This sequence encodes CSARVRTNTEAFF.

The chain joins TRBV7-2 to TRBJ2-5, with 14 nucleotides matching TRBD2. Germline V gene sequence: CDR1 SGHTA, CDR2 FQGNSA. The CDR3 covers 18 residues. V was pared by 7 bases and J by 6 bases, with 16 bases of the junction left unmatched. CDR3 DNA: TGTGCCAGCAACCCCCTCGGACTAGCGGGGGGAGCCAAGAAGACCCAGTACTTC. This codes for CASNPLGLAGGAKKTQYF.

The chain links TRBV29-1 to TRBJ2-5; D perhaps matches TRBD2 (5 bases). CDR1 SQVTM and CDR2 ANQGSEA come from the germline V gene. The germline V and J ends were trimmed by 1 base and 5 bases, with 11 bases remaining between them. This CDR3 spans 13 amino acids. The CDR3 is CSVEGEGSETQYF. CDR3 in DNA: TGCAGCGTTGAAGGCGAGGGATCGGAGACCCAGTACTTC. Supplemented by reference TRBV29-1 and TRBJ2-5, the full variable domain reads SAVISQKPSRDICQRGTSLTIQCQVDSQVTMMFWYRQQPGQSLTLIATANQGSEATYESGFVIDKFPISRPNLTFSTLTVSNMSPEDSSIYLCSVEGEGSETQYFGPGTRLLVL.

The chain couples TRBV6-1 to TRBJ2-7; a weak D match, TRBD2 (5 bases). The CDR3 is 15 residues long. Looked up from germline, CDR1 is MNHNS and CDR2 is SASEGT. Trimming shortened V by 0 bases and J by 2 bases, and 11 bases separated the two germline ends. As DNA, the CDR3 is TGTGCCAGCAGTGAAGCGCTGGAGGCCCCCTACGAGCAGTACTTC. It translates to CASSEALEAPYEQYF.

The chain combines TRBV7-9 with TRBJ2-2; D is possibly TRBD1 (6 bases). The V and J ends lost 0 bases and 4 bases respectively, with 9 bases between them. The CDR3 contains 15 residues. Germline CDR1 is SEHNR and CDR2 is FQNEAQ (reference sequence). The CDR3, as DNA: TGTGCCAGCAGCTTAGCAGACAGGCCCACCGGGGAGCTGTTTTTT. It yields the protein CASSLADRPTGELFF. The full variable domain, rest sourced from reference TRBV7-9 and TRBJ2-2, is DTGVSQNPRHKITKRGQNVTFRCDPISEHNRLYWYRQTLGQGPEFLTYFQNEAQLEKSRLLSDRFSAERPKGSFSTLEIQRTEQGDSAMYLCASSLADRPTGELFFGEGSRLTVL.

This clonotype was detected ten times or more. This CDR3 reads CASSPGTSGWTGELFF. CDR3 sequence (DNA): TGCGCCAGCAGCCCAGGGACTAGCGGGTGGACCGGGGAGCTGTTTTTT. This chain joins TRBV4-1 and TRBJ2-2; the match to TRBD2 covers 12 bases. Losses at the gene ends were 4 bases for V and 5 bases for J; bases not matched to a gene: 5. Per germline, CDR1 MGHRA and CDR2 YSYEKL. The CDR3 runs 16 residues.

The rearrangement joins TRBV20-1 to TRBJ1-5; D gene unclear. The CDR3 is made up of 12 amino acids. The germline V gene encodes CDR1 DFQATT and CDR2 SNEGSKA (reference sequence). Trimming took off 6 bases at V and 2 bases at J, with 8 bases between the two ends. The CDR3 reads CSAEEGNQPQHF. The CDR3 bases are TGCAGTGCCGAAGAGGGCAATCAGCCCCAGCATTTT.

This sequence joins TRBV2 and TRBJ1-5; 7 bases are shared with TRBD1. V shed 7 bases and J 7 bases; nucleotides not matched to a gene: 16. Germline V gene lookup returns CDR1 SNHLY and CDR2 FYNNEI. The CDR3 runs 16 residues. The CDR3 reads CASKAPGDSPGQPQHF. In DNA, the CDR3 is TGTGCCAGCAAGGCACCAGGGGACAGTCCGGGACAGCCCCAGCATTTT.

This clonotype was counted between two and nine times. V usage is TRBV29-1 and J usage is TRBJ2-3, with 9 bases aligning to TRBD2. Germline values: CDR1 SQVTM, CDR2 ANQGSEA. The CDR3 loop spans 16 amino acids. J gave up 6 bases and V 3 bases, and 13 bases lay outside the gene matches. The CDR3 loop is CSVESPLAGVTDTQYF. Here the CDR3 DNA reads TGCAGCGTTGAGAGCCCTTTAGCGGGAGTGACCGATACGCAGTATTTT.

This clonotype has a count of ten or more. The chain links TRBV7-2 to TRBJ1-1, with D maybe TRBD1 (6 bases). V was clipped by 1 base and J by 3 bases, with 12 bases between them. Germline V lookup: CDR1 SGHTA, CDR2 FQGNSA. The CDR3 is 15 amino acids. Written as DNA, the CDR3 is TGTGCCAGCAGCTTAGTAAGATGGGGGCACACTGAAGCTTTCTTT. Translation gives CASSLVRWGHTEAFF.

As concerns this clonotype: At one boundary the junction diverges from the germline segment, which might be a read error. The chain recombines TRBV7-9 with TRBJ2-3; D gene uncertain. The CDR3 spans 12 residues. Germline lookup yields CDR1 SEHNR and CDR2 FQNEAQ (reference sequence). The DNA for the CDR3 is TGTGCCAGCAGCTTTCCGATGGATATGCAGTATTTC. It encodes CASSFPMDMQYF.

This clonotype was counted at least ten times. The chain has TRBV5-1 and TRBJ2-7; D is unresolved. CDR3 length equals 15 residues. The V gene lost 4 bases and the J gene lost 2 bases, with 16 bases spanning the gap. The germline CDR1 and CDR2 sequences are SGHRS and YFSETQ. The CDR3 loop is CASSPSSRAAYEQYF. In DNA form, the CDR3 reads TGCGCCAGCAGCCCTTCAAGTCGGGCTGCCTACGAGCAGTACTTC. The full variable domain, rest sourced from reference TRBV5-1 and TRBJ2-7, is KAGVTQTPRYLIKTRGQQVTLSCSPISGHRSVSWYQQTPGQGLQFLFEYFSETQRNKGNFPGRFSGRQFSNSRSEMNVSTLELGDSALYLCASSPSSRAAYEQYFGPGTRLTVT.

The genes are TRBV7-9 and TRBJ2-7; D is unresolved. This CDR3 contains 14 residues. Looked up from germline, CDR1 is SEHNR and CDR2 is FQNEAQ (reference sequence). Trimming removed 8 bases from V and 0 bases from J, with 14 bases in between. Here the CDR3 DNA reads TGTGCCAGCGGCGGCCGAGACGGCTCCTACGAGCAGTACTTC. This sequence encodes CASGGRDGSYEQYF. Complete variable domain (other parts from reference TRBV7-9 and TRBJ2-7): DTGVSQNPRHKITKRGQNVTFRCDPISEHNRLYWYRQTLGQGPEFLTYFQNEAQLEKSRLLSDRFSAERPKGSFSTLEIQRTEQGDSAMYLCASGGRDGSYEQYFGPGTRLTVT.

This clonotype has only one observation. A much larger clone lies one base from this, so it may be a read error. The chain is built from TRBV9 and TRBJ2-7; 7 nucleotides match TRBD1. The CDR3 covers 17 residues. With 5 bases clipped from V and 4 bases from J, the junction kept 18 bases outside the gene matches. Germline V gives CDR1 SGDLS, CDR2 YYNGEE. The CDR3 protein is CASSLRARPGQQYEQYF. The CDR3 nucleotides are TGTGCCAGCAGTTTAAGGGCCCGACCGGGACAGCAATACGAGCAGTACTTC.

The genes are TRBV6-5 and TRBJ1-2; D is possibly TRBD1 (5 bases). Germline CDR1 and CDR2: MNHEY and SVGAGI. Trimming removed 5 bases from V and 8 bases from J, with 18 bases in between. This CDR3 contains 14 residues. The CDR3 loop reads CASSPTFGGSGYTF. The CDR3 DNA follows: TGTGCCAGCAGTCCTACGTTTGGGGGAAGCGGCTACACCTTC.

This clonotype was seen repeatedly, ten times or more. V usage is TRBV7-2 and J usage is TRBJ2-5; 7 nucleotides agree with TRBD2. Germline CDR1 reads SGHTA; CDR2 reads FQGNSA. With 3 bases clipped from V and 5 bases from J, the junction kept 9 bases outside the gene matches. The CDR3 totals 15 residues. Here the CDR3 DNA reads TGTGCCAGCAGCTTGGGGGGGGTCAACATGGAGACCCAGTACTTC. The encoded protein is CASSLGGVNMETQYF.

By frequency in the sample, this clonotype is medium-sized. The V and J genes are TRBV15 and TRBJ2-7; D not certain. V was cut by 0 bases and J by 3 bases, with 6 bases left in between. CDR3 length: 13 residues. Germline CDR1 is LNHNV and CDR2 is YYDKDF (reference sequence). DNA of the CDR3: TGTGCCACCAGCAGAGAGTCAGGCTACGAGCAGTACTTC. This codes for CATSRESGYEQYF.

In its sample, this clonotype was seen many times. The rearrangement joins TRBV9 to TRBJ1-5; D is unresolved. From germline, CDR1 is SGDLS and CDR2 YYNGEE. V lost 3 bases and J 3 bases, leaving 13 bases between the germline ends. This CDR3 has 15 residues. CDR3 sequence (DNA): TGTGCCAGCAGCGCGACGGGGTCACACAATCAGCCCCAGCATTTT. It is translated as CASSATGSHNQPQHF.

The chain has TRBV12-3 or TRBV12-4 and TRBJ2-5; the D gene is possibly TRBD1 (5 bases). Between the trimmed V and J ends, which lost 3 bases and 1 base, there was a span of 12 bases. This CDR3 spans 15 amino acids. Here the CDR3 DNA reads TGTGCCAGCAGTTTGATAGGGGTGGGCCAAGAGACCCAGTACTTC. Protein sequence: CASSLIGVGQETQYF.

This clonotype came up many times. This chain uses TRBV20-1 with TRBJ2-2; possibly TRBD1 for D (5 bases). Germline loops: CDR1 DFQATT, CDR2 SNEGSKA (reference sequence). The CDR3 covers 15 residues. Deletions cut 1 base from V and 3 bases from J, with 12 bases between. CDR3 sequence: CSARGRAGYTGELFF. DNA of the CDR3: TGCAGTGCTAGAGGCCGGGCAGGGTACACCGGGGAGCTGTTTTTT.